This T cell receptor (beta chain) stems from a study of early T cells in non-severe SARS-CoV-2 infection. TCRdb reprocessed the 5' RACE reads via MiXCR and lists one record per CDR3 protein. Here the sample spans roughly 58,000 distinct CDR3 sequences, roughly 10% being singletons. Between the trimmed V and J ends, which lost 5 bases and 5 bases, there was a span of 12 bases. The CDR3 contains 13 residues. Per the germline V gene, CDR1 is SEHNR and CDR2 is FQNEAQ (reference sequence). This clonotype was seen ten or more times. The sequenced sample consisted of whole blood. The chain employs TRBV7-9 and TRBJ2-5; TRBD2 is a possible D gene (5 bases). The sequence was obtained from an adult who was a healthcare worker with PCR-confirmed SARS-CoV-2 infection or an uninfected control (not recorded which). The CDR3 loop is CASSSLGGETQYF. CDR3 bases: TGTGCCAGCAGCAGCCTAGGCGGGGAGACCCAGTACTTC.